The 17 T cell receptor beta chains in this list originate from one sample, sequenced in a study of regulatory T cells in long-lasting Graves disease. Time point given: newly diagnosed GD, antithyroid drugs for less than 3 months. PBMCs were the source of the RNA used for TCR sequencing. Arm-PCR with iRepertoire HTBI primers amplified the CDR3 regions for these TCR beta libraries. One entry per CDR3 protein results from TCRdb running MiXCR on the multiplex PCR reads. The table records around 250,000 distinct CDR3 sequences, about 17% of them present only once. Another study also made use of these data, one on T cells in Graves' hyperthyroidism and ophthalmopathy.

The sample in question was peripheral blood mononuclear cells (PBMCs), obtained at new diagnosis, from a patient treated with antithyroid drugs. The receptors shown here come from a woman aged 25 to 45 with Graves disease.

CDR3 sequence reads: CASGLVTGRSGRAAETQYF. The CDR3 DNA is TGTGCTAGTGGTTTGGTAACAGGTCGCAGCGGGAGGGCCGCAGAGACCCAGTACTTC. The chain uses TRBV12-5 and TRBJ2-5; the match to TRBD2 covers 10 bases. V lost 0 bases to trimming and J lost 4 bases; unmatched junction nucleotides: 14. The length of the CDR3 is 19 residues. From germline, CDR1 is LGHNT and CDR2 FRNRAP.

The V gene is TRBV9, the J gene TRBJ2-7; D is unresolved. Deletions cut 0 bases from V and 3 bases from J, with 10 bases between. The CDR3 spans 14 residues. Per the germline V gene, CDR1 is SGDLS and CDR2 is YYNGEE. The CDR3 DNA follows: TGTGCCAGCAGCGTAGCCCCCGAAGACTACGAGCAGTACTTC. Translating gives CASSVAPEDYEQYF.

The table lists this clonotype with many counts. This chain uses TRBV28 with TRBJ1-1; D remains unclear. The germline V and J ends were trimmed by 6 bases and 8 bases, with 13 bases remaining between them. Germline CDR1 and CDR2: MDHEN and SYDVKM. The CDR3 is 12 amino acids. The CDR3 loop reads CASRRDENEAFF. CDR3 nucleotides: TGTGCCAGCAGACGCGACGAAAACGAAGCTTTCTTT.

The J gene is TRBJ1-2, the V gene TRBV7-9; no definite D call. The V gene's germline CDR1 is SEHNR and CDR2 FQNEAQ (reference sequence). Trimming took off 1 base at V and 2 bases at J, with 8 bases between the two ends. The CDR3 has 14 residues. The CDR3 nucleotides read TGTGCCAGCAGCTTAGGGGTCAGAAACTATGGCTACACCTTC. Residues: CASSLGVRNYGYTF.

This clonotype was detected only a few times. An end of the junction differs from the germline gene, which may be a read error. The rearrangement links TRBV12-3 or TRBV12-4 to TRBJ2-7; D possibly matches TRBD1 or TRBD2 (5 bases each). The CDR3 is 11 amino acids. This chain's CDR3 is CASSLGEGRHF. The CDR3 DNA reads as TGTGCCAGCAGTTTGGGGGAAGGCCGGCACTTC.

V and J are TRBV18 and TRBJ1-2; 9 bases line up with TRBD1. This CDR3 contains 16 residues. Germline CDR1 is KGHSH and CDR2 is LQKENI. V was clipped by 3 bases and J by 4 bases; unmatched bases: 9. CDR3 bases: TGTGCCAGCTCACCTCGGACAGGGGAGGGGACCTATGGCTACACCTTC. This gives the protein CASSPRTGEGTYGYTF.

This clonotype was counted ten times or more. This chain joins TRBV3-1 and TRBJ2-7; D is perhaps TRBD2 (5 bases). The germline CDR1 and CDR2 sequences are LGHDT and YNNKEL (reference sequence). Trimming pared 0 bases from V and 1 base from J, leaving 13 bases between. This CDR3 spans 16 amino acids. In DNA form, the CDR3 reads TGTGCCAGCAGCCAAGATCTAGGCAGCGGATCCTACGAGCAGTACTTC. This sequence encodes CASSQDLGSGSYEQYF.

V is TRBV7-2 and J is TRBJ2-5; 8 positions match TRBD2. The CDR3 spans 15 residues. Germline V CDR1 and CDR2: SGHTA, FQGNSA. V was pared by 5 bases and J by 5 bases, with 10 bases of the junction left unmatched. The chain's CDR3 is CASSKRLRGAETQYF. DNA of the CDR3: TGTGCCAGCAGCAAACGTTTGCGGGGGGCCGAGACCCAGTACTTC.

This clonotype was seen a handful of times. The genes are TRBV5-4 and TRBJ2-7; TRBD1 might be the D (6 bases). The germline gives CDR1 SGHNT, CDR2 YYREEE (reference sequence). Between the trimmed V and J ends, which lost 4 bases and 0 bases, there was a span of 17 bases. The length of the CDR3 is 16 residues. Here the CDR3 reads CASSRFGGGSSYEQYF. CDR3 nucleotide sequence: TGTGCCAGCAGCCGATTTGGGGGCGGAAGCTCCTACGAGCAGTACTTC.

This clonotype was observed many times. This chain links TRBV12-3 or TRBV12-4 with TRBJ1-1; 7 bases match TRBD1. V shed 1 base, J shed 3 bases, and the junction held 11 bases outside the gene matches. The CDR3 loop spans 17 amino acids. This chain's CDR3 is CASSLGPGGGHDTEAFF. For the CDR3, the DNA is TGTGCCAGCAGTTTAGGACCCGGAGGGGGCCATGACACTGAAGCTTTCTTT.

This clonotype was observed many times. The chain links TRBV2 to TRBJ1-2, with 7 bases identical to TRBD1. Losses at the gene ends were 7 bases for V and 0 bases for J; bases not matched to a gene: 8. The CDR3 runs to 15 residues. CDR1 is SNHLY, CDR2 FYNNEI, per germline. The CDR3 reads CASIGGGVPNYGYTF. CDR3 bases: TGTGCCAGCATAGGAGGGGGCGTCCCTAACTATGGCTACACCTTC.

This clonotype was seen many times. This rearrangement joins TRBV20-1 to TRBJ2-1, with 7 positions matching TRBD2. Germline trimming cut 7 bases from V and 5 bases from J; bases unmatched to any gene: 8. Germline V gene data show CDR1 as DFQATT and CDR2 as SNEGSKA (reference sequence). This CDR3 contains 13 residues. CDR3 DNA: TGCAGTGGGGTAGCGGGCATCAACAATGAGCAGTTCTTC. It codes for CSGVAGINNEQFF.

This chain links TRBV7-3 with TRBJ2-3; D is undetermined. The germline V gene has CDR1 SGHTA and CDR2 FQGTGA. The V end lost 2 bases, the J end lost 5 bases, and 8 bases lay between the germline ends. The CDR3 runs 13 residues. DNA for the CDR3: TGTGCCAGCAGCTTAGGCTTACTAGATACGCAGTATTTT. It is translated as CASSLGLLDTQYF.

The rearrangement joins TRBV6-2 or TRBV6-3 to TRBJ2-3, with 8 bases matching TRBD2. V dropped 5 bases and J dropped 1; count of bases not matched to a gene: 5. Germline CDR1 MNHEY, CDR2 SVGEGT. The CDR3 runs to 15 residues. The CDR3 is CASSGSGTGTDTQYF. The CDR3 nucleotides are TGTGCCAGCAGTGGTAGCGGGACTGGCACAGATACGCAGTATTTT.

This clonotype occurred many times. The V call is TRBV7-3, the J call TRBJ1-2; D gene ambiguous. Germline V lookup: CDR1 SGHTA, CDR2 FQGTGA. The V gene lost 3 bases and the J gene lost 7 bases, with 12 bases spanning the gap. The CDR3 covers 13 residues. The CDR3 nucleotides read TGTGCCAGCAGCTTTAAGGGTGGCGGTGGCTACACCTTC. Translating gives CASSFKGGGGYTF.

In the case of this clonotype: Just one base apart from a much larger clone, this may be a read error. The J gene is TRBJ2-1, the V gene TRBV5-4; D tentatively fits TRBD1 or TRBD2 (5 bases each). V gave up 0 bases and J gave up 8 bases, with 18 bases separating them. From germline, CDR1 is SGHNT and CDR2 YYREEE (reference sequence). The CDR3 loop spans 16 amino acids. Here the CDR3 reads CASSLASRGGDDEQFF. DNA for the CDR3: TGTGCCAGCAGCTTGGCCTCCCGGGGTGGGGACGATGAGCAGTTCTTC.

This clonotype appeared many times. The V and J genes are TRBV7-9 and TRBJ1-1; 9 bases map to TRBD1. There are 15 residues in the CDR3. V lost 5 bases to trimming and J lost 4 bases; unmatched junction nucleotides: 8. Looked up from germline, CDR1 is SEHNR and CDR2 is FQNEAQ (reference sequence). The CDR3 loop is CASSTQQGASTEAFF. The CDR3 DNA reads TGTGCCAGCAGCACGCAACAGGGGGCAAGCACTGAAGCTTTCTTT.